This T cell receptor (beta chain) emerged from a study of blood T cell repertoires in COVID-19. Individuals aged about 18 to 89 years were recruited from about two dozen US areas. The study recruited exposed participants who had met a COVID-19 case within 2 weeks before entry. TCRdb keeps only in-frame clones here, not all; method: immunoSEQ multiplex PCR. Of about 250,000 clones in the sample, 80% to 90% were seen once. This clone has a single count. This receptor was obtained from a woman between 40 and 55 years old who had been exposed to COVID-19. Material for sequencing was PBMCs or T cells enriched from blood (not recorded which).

The CDR3 region has the DNA TGTGCCAGCAGTGGCGAGGGCTATGGCTACACCTTC. Translated: CASSGEGYGYTF. The chain combines TRBV12-3 or TRBV12-4 with TRBJ1-2; D not resolved. Between the trimmed V and J ends, which lost 5 bases and 4 bases, there was a span of 8 bases. This CDR3 region has 12 residues.